Shown below are 6 T cell receptor beta chains from a single sample sequenced in a study of T cells in Graves' hyperthyroidism and ophthalmopathy. It was RNA transcripts that yielded the amplified TCR beta CDR3 regions. A set of HTBI primers served as the primers for a first-round RT-PCR of the TCR CDR3. TCRdb passed the multiplex PCR reads through MiXCR, listing each CDR3 protein once. The table includes 350,000 to 400,000 distinct CDR3 sequences, approximately 15% detected once. The specimen sequenced was blood. These receptors were taken from a woman in her twenties or thirties with Graves' hyperthyroidism.

This clonotype was detected ten times or more. The chain carries TRBV6-6 and TRBJ2-1; 11 positions agree with TRBD1. The length of the CDR3 is 15 residues. The junction had 2 bases not matched to a gene; V was cut back by 2 bases and J by 5 bases. CDR1 is MNHNY, CDR2 SVGAGI, per germline (reference sequence). CDR3 amino acids: CASSYGTGGHNEQFF. CDR3 DNA: TGTGCCAGCAGTTACGGGACAGGGGGTCACAATGAGCAGTTCTTC.

A few counts support this clonotype. The chain employs TRBV29-1 and TRBJ2-1; D is ambiguous. Trimming stripped 7 bases from V and 8 bases from J, with 9 bases between. The CDR3 loop spans 10 amino acids. Per germline, CDR1 SQVTM and CDR2 ANQGSEA. CDR3 DNA: TGCAGCGCTAGGTTTGATGAGCAGTTCTTC. This gives the protein CSARFDEQFF.

The table lists this clonotype with a few counts. The chain uses TRBV14 and TRBJ2-5, with 7 nucleotides matching TRBD2. Losses at the gene ends were 1 base for V and 2 bases for J; bases not matched to a gene: 16. The V gene's germline CDR1 is SGHDN and CDR2 FVKESK. This CDR3 spans 19 amino acids. CDR3 sequence reads: CASSQGPVGLAERQETQYF. CDR3 nucleotides: TGTGCCAGCAGCCAAGGGCCCGTGGGGCTAGCGGAGCGTCAAGAGACCCAGTACTTC.

At least ten counts were recorded for this clonotype. V usage is TRBV9 and J usage is TRBJ2-3, with 9 bases aligning to TRBD1. V lost 3 bases to trimming and J lost 1 base; unmatched junction nucleotides: 6. Germline V gene data show CDR1 as SGDLS and CDR2 as YYNGEE. The CDR3 spans 16 residues. As DNA, the CDR3 is TGTGCCAGCAGCGCAACAGGGGGCTGGGGCACAGATACGCAGTATTTT. It yields the protein CASSATGGWGTDTQYF.

This clonotype was picked up many times. The J gene is TRBJ2-7, the V gene TRBV20-1; 9 bases match TRBD1. Germline values: CDR1 DFQATT, CDR2 SNEGSKA (reference sequence). The CDR3 is 13 amino acids. V dropped 5 bases and J dropped 3; count of bases not matched to a gene: 5. The CDR3 DNA reads TGCAGTGCTTCTGGACAGGGGATCTACGAGCAGTACTTC. It is translated as CSASGQGIYEQYF.

This clonotype was picked up many times. The chain uses TRBV28 and TRBJ2-3; no firm D call. Trimming took off 6 bases at V and 7 bases at J, with 8 bases between the two ends. The CDR3 contains 11 residues. The germline gives CDR1 MDHEN, CDR2 SYDVKM. CDR3 sequence reads: CASRVVNTQYF. The CDR3 DNA sequence: TGTGCCAGCAGGGTGGTCAATACGCAGTATTTT.